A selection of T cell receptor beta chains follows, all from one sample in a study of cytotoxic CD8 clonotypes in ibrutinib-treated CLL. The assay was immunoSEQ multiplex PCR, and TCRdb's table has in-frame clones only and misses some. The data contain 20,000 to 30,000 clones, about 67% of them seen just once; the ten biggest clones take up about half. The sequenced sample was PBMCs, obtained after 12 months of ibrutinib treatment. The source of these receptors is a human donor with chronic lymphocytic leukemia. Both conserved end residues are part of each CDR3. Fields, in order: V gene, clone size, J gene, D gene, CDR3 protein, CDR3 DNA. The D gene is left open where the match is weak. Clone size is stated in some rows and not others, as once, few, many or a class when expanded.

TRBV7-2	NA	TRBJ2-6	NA	CASSLDRSGANVLTF	TGTGCCAGCAGCCTCGACCGCTCTGGGGCCAACGTCCTGACTTTC
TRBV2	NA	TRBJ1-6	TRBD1	CASGGQGYSPLHF	TGTGCCAGCGGGGGACAGGGTTATTCACCCCTCCACTTT
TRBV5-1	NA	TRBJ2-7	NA	CASSGNKGPYEQYF	TGCGCCAGCAGCGGAAACAAGGGCCCCTACGAGCAGTACTTC
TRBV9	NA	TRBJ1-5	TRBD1	CASSAGQGRNQPQHF	TGTGCCAGCAGCGCGGGACAGGGGAGGAATCAGCCCCAGCATTTT
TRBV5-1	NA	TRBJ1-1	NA	CASSPFASHTEAFF	TGCGCCAGCAGCCCGTTTGCGTCGCACACTGAAGCTTTCTTT
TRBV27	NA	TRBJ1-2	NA	CASSDGDRGVRNYGYTF	TGTGCCAGCAGTGACGGGGACCGGGGGGTTCGTAACTATGGCTACACCTTC
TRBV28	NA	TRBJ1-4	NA	CAGQGSSNEKLFF	TGTGCCGGTCAGGGGTCGAGCAATGAAAAACTGTTTTTT
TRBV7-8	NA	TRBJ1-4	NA	CASRSGIANEKLFF	TGTGCCAGCAGATCAGGGATAGCTAATGAAAAACTGTTTTTT
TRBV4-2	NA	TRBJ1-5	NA	CASSQGAESNQPQHF	TGTGCCAGCAGCCAAGGGGCAGAAAGCAATCAGCCCCAGCATTTT
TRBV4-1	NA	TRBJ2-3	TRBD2	CASSHGLGAQYF	TGCGCCAGCAGCCACGGACTAGGGGCGCAGTATTTT
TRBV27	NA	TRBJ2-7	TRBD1	CASRPEGQYYEQYF	TGTGCCAGCAGGCCCGAGGGACAGTACTACGAGCAGTACTTC
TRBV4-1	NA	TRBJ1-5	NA	CASSPTLGRVRQPQHF	TGCGCCAGCAGCCCCACCCTAGGGAGGGTCAGGCAGCCCCAGCATTTT
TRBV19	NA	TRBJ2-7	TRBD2	CASSASGTITYEQYF	TGTGCCAGTAGTGCTTCCGGGACTATCACCTACGAGCAGTACTTC
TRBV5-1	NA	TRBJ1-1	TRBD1	CASSPGTGDTEAFF	TGCGCCAGCAGCCCCGGGACAGGGGACACTGAAGCTTTCTTT
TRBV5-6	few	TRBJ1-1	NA	CASSFGGAEAFF	TGTGCCAGCAGCTTTGGAGGGGCTGAAGCTTTCTTT
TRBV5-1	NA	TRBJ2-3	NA	CASSLVGAGDTQYF	TGCGCCAGCAGCTTGGTGGGGGCGGGAGATACGCAGTATTTT
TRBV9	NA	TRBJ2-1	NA	CASSVGASEQFF	TGTGCCAGCAGCGTAGGGGCTAGCGAGCAGTTCTTC
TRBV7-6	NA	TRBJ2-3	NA	CASSLAAGGGLGTDTQYF	TGTGCCAGCAGCTTAGCGGCCGGAGGGGGACTTGGCACAGATACGCAGTATTTT
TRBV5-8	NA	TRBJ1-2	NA	CASTRQNYGYTF	TGTGCCAGCACAAGGCAGAACTATGGCTACACCTTC
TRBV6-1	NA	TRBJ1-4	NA	CASSIVTEQNEKLFF	TGTGCCAGCAGTATTGTCACTGAGCAAAATGAAAAACTGTTTTTT
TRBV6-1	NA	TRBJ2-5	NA	CASRWGEETQYF	TGTGCCAGCAGGTGGGGGGAAGAGACCCAGTACTTC
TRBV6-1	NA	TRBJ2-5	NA	CASSVGTVFQETQYF	TGTGCCAGCAGTGTTGGCACCGTATTCCAAGAGACCCAGTACTTC
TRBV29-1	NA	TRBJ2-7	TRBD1	CSVEDKGASSYEQYF	TGCAGCGTTGAGGACAAGGGGGCAAGCTCCTACGAGCAGTACTTC
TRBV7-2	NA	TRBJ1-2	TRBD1	CASSTDRGAHGYTF	TGTGCCAGCAGCACGGACAGGGGAGCTCATGGCTACACCTTC
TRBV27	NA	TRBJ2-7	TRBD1	CASSLGQGDGEQYF	TGTGCCAGCAGTTTAGGACAGGGAGATGGCGAGCAGTACTTC
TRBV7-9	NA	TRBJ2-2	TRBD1	CASSHPAGTGASGELFF	TGTGCCAGCAGCCACCCCGCCGGAACAGGGGCGTCGGGGGAGCTGTTTTTT
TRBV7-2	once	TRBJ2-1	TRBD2	CASSREGGSYNEQFF	TGTGCCAGCAGCCGGGAGGGGGGTTCCTACAATGAGCAGTTCTTC
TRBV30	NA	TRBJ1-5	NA	CAWSRRVNQPQHF	TGTGCCTGGAGCCGGCGGGTCAATCAGCCCCAGCATTTT
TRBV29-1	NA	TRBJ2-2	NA	CSGAISTANTGELFF	TGCAGCGGTGCAATCTCGACAGCGAACACCGGGGAGCTGTTTTTT
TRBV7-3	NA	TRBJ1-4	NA	CASSVREKLFF	TGTGCCAGCAGCGTCAGAGAAAAACTGTTTTTT
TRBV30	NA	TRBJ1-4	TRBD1	CACDRGIEKLFF	TGTGCCTGCGACAGGGGGATTGAAAAACTGTTTTTT
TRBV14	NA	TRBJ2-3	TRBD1	CASSLFLGQGRDTQYF	TGTGCCAGCAGCCTCTTTTTGGGACAGGGGAGAGATACGCAGTATTTT
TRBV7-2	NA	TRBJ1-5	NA	CASSLEGGRNNQPQHF	TGTGCCAGCAGCTTAGAAGGAGGGAGAAACAATCAGCCCCAGCATTTT
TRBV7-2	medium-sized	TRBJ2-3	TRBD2	CASSLLAGVDTQYF	TGTGCCAGCAGCTTGCTAGCGGGGGTGGATACGCAGTATTTT
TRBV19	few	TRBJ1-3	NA	CASSNLNQDRIYF	TGTGCCAGTAGTAACCTTAACCAAGACAGGATATATTTT
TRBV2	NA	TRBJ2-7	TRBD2	CASSFPLAEHYEQYF	TGTGCCAGCAGTTTCCCACTAGCGGAGCACTACGAGCAGTACTTC
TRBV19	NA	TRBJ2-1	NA	CASSQRAIYNEQFF	TGTGCCAGTTCTCAGCGAGCCATCTACAATGAGCAGTTCTTC
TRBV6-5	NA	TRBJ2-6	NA	CASSAGSSGANVLTF	TGTGCCAGCAGTGCAGGCTCCTCTGGGGCCAACGTCCTGACTTTC
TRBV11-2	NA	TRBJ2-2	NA	CASTLNTGELFF	TGTGCCAGCACTCTAAACACCGGGGAGCTGTTTTTT
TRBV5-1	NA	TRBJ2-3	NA	CASTLRGFGTDTQYF	TGCGCCAGCACTCTAAGGGGGTTCGGCACAGATACGCAGTATTTT
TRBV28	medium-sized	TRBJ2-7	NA	CASSLPGAAGLYEQYF	TGTGCCAGCAGTTTGCCGGGGGCGGCAGGGCTGTACGAGCAGTACTTC
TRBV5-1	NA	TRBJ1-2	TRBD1	CASSSGAGTANYGYTF	TGCGCCAGCAGCTCGGGGGCCGGGACAGCCAACTATGGCTACACCTTC
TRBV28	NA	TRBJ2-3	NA	CASSLRPYGNTDTQYF	TGTGCCAGCAGTCTTCGACCTTATGGGAACACAGATACGCAGTATTTT